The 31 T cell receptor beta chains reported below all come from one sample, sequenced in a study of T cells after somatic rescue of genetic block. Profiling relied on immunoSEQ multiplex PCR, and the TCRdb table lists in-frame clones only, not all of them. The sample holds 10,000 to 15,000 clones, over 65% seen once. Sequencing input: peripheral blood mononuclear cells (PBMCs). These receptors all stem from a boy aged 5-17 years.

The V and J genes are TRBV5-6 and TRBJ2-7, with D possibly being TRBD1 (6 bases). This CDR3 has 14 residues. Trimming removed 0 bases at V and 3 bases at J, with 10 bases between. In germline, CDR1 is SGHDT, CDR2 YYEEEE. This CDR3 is CASSLGQARYEQYF. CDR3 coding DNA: TGTGCCAGCAGCTTGGGACAGGCTCGCTACGAGCAGTACTTC. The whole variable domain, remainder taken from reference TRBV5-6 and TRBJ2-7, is DAGVTQSPTHLIKTRGQQVTLRCSPKSGHDTVSWYQQALGQGPQFIFQYYEEEERQRGNFPDRFSGHQFPNYSSELNVNALLLGDSALYLCASSLGQARYEQYFGPGTRLTVT.

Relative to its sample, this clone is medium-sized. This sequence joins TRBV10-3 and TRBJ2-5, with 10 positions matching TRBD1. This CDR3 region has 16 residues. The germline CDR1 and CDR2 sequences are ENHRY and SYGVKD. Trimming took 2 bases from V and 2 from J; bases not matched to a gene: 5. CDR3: CAISEPPDRGQETQYF. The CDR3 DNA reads TGTGCCATCAGTGAGCCGCCGGACAGGGGGCAAGAGACCCAGTACTTC.

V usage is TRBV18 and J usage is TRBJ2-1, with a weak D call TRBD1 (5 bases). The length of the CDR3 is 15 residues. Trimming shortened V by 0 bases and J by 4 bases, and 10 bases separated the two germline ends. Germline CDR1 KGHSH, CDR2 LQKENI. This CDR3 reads CASSPPARGYNEQFF. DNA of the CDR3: TGTGCCAGCTCACCACCGGCTAGGGGTTACAATGAGCAGTTCTTC.

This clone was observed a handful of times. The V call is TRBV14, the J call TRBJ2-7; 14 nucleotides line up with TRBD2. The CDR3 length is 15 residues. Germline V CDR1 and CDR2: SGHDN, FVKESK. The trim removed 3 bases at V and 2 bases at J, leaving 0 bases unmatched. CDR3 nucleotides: TGTGCCAGCAGCCAGGGACTAGCGGGGGCCTACGAGCAGTACTTC. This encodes CASSQGLAGAYEQYF.

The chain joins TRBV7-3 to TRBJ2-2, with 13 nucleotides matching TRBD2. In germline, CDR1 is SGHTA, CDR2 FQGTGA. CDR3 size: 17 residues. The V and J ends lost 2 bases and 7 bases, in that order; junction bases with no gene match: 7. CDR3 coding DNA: TGTGCCAGCAGCTTACCCCTCGGACTAGCGGGAGTCGGGGAGCTGTTTTTT. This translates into CASSLPLGLAGVGELFF.

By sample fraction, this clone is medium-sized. CDR3 in DNA: TGTGCCAGCTCACCACCGCCGTGGACGGAAGGCTACACCTTC. This gives the protein CASSPPPWTEGYTF. The chain couples TRBV18 to TRBJ1-2; D gene unclear. The CDR3 extends over 14 amino acids. Per germline, CDR1 KGHSH and CDR2 LQKENI. Trimming took off 0 bases at V and 8 bases at J, with 13 bases between the two ends.

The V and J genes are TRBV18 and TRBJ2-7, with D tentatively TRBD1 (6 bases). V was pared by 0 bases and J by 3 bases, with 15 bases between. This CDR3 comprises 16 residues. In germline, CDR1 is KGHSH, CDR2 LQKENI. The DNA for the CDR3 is TGTGCCAGCTCACCACCCTCTGGACAGTGGTACTACGAGCAGTACTTC. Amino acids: CASSPPSGQWYYEQYF.

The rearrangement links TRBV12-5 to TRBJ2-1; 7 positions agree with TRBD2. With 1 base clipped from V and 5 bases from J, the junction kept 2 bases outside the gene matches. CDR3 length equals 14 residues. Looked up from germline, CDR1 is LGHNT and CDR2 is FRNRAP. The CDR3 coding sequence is TGTGCTAGTGGTTTGGGACTAGCCAACAATGAGCAGTTCTTC. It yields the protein CASGLGLANNEQFF.

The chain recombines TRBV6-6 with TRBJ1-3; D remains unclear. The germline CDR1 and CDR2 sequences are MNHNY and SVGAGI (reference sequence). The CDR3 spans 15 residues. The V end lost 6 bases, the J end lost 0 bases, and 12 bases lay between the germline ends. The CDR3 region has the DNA TGTGCCAGCAGGCGACAACGCGACTCTGGAAACACCATATATTTT. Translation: CASRRQRDSGNTIYF.

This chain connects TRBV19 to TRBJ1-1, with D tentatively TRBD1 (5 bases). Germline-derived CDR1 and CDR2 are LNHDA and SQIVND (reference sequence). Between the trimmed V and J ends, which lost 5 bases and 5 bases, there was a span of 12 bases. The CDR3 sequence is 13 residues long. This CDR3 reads CASSRGAVTEAFF. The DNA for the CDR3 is TGTGCCAGTAGTCGAGGGGCTGTAACTGAAGCTTTCTTT.

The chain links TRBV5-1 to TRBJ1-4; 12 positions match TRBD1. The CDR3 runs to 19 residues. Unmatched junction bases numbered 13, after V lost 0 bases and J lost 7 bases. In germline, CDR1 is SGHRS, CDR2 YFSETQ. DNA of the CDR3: TGCGCCAGCAGCTTGGGGCTCACCGGGACAGGGGGCGCTGGTGAAAAACTGTTTTTT. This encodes CASSLGLTGTGGAGEKLFF.

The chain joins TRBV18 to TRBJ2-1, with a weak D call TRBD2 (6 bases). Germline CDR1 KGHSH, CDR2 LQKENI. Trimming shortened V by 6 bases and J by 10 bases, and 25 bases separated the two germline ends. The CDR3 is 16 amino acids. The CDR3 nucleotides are TGTGCCAGCTCGCCCCGACTAGTCCAGGGAACTCTCGAGCAGTTCTTC. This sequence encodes CASSPRLVQGTLEQFF.

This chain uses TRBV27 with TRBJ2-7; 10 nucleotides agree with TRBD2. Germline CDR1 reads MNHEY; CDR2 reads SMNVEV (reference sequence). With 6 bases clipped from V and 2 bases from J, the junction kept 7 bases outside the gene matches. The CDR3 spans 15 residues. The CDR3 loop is CASSHKREGPYEQYF. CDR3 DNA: TGTGCCAGCAGCCACAAGCGGGAGGGCCCCTACGAGCAGTACTTC.

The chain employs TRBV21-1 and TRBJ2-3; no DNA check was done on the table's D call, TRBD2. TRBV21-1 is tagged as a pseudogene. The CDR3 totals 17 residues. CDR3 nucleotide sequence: TGTGCCAGCAGCCCCCTTGCGACTCCTATCAGCACAGATACGCAGTATTTT. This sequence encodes CASSPLATPISTDTQYF.

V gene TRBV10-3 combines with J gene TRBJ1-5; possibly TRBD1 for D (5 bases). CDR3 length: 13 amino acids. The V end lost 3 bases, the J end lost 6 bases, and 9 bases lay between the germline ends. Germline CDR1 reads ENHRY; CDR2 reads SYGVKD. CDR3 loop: CAISEEGFQPQHF. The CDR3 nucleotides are TGTGCCATCAGTGAAGAGGGGTTTCAGCCCCAGCATTTT.

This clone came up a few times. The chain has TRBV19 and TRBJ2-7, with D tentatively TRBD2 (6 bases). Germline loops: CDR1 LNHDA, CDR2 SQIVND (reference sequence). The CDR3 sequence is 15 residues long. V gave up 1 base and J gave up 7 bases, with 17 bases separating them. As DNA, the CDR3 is TGTGCCAGTAGTATAGTTGGAGGGCCCCCGGGTGAGCAGTACTTC. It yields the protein CASSIVGGPPGEQYF.

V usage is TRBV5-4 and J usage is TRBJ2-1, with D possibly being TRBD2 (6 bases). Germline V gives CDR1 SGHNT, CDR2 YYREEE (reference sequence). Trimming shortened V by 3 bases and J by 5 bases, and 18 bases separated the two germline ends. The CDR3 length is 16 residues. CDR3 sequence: CASSSSSTSLNNEQFF. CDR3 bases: TGTGCCAGCAGCTCCAGTTCCACTAGCTTGAACAATGAGCAGTTCTTC.

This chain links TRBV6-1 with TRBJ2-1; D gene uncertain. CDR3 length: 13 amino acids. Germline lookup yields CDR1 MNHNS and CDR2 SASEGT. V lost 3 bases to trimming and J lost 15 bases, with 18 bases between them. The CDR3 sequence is CASSEDPLPKWFF. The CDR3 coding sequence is TGTGCCAGCAGTGAGGACCCCCTCCCGAAGTGGTTCTTC.

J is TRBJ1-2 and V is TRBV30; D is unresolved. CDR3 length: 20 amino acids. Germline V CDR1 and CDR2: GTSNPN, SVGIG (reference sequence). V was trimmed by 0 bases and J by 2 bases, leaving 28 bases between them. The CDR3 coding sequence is TGTGCCTGGAGTGTATGGTATTATGGGAAGAGGGATGCTCTGAACTATGGCTACACCTTC. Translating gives CAWSVWYYGKRDALNYGYTF. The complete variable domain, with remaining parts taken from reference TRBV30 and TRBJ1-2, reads SQTIHQWPATLVQPVGSPLSLECTVEGTSNPNLYWYRQAAGRGLQLLFYSVGIGQISSEVPQNLSASRPQDRQFILSSKKLLLSDSGFYLCAWSVWYYGKRDALNYGYTFGSGTRLTVV.

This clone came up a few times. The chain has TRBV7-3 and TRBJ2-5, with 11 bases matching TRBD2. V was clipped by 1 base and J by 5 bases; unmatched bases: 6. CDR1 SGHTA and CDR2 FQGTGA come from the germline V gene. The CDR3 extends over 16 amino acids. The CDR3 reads CASSLKTSGRRETQYF. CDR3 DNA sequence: TGTGCCAGCAGCTTAAAAACTAGCGGGAGAAGGGAGACCCAGTACTTC.

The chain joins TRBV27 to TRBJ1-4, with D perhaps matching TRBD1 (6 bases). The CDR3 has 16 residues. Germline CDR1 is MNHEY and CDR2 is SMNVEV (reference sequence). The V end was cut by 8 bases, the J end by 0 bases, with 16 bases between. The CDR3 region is CASRGGRTSTNEKLFF. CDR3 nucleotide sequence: TGTGCCAGCCGGGGGGGCCGCACTTCAACTAATGAAAAACTGTTTTTT.

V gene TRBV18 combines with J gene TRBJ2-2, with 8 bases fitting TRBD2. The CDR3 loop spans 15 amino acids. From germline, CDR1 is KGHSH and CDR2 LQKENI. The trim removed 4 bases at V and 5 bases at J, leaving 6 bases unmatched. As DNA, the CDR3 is TGTGCCAGCTCACGGAGCGGGAGCCAAACCGGGGAGCTGTTTTTT. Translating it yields CASSRSGSQTGELFF.

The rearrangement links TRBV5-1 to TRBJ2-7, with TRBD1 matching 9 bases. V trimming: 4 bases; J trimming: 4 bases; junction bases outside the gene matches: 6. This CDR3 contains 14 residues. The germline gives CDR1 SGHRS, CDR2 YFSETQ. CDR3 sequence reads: CASSRRDRVYEQYF. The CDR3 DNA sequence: TGCGCCAGCAGCCGGAGGGACAGGGTGTACGAGCAGTACTTC.

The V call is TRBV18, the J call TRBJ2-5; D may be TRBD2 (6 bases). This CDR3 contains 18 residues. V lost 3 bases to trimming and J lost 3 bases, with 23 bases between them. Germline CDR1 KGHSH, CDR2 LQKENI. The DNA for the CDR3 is TGTGCCAGCTCACCTGAGGGGACTGCCCGTCTCAAGGAAGAGACCCAGTACTTC. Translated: CASSPEGTARLKEETQYF. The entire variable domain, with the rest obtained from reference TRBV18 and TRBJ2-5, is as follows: NAGVMQNPRHLVRRRGQEARLRCSPMKGHSHVYWYRQLPEEGLKFMVYLQKENIIDESGMPKERFSAEFPKEGPSILRIQQVVRGDSAAYFCASSPEGTARLKEETQYFGPGTRLLVL.

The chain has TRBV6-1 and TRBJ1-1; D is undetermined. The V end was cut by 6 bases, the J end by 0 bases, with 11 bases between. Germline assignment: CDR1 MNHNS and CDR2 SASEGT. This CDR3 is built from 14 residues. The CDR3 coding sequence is TGTGCCAGCAGATCGGACTATCTGAACACTGAAGCTTTCTTT. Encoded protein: CASRSDYLNTEAFF.

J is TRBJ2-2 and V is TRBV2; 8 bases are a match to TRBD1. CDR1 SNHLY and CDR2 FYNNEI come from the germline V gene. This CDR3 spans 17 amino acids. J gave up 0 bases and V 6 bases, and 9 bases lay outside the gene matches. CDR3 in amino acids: CASSGPKGQANTGELFF. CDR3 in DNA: TGTGCCAGCAGCGGTCCAAAGGGACAGGCGAACACCGGGGAGCTGTTTTTT. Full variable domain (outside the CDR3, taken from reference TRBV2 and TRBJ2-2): EPEVTQTPSHQVTQMGQEVILRCVPISNHLYFYWYRQILGQKVEFLVSFYNNEISEKSEIFDDQFSVERPDGSNFTLKIRSTKLEDSAMYFCASSGPKGQANTGELFFGEGSRLTVL.

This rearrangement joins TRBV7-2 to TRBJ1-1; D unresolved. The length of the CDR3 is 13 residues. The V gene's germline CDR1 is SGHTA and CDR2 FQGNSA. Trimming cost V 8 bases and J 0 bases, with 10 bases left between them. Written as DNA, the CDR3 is TGTGCCAGCTCCGTCTTACTGAACACTGAAGCTTTCTTT. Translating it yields CASSVLLNTEAFF. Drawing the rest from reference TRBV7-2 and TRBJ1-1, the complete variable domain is GAGVSQSPSNKVTEKGKDVELRCDPISGHTALYWYRQSLGQGLEFLIYFQGNSAPDKSGLPSDRFSAERTGGSVSTLTIQRTQQEDSAVYLCASSVLLNTEAFFGQGTRLTVV.

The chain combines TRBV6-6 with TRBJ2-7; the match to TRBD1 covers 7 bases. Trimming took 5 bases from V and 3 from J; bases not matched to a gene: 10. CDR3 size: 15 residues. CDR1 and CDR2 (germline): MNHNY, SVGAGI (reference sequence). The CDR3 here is CASSTSRGGIYEQYF. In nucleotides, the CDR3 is TGTGCCAGCAGTACCTCACGAGGGGGCATCTACGAGCAGTACTTC.

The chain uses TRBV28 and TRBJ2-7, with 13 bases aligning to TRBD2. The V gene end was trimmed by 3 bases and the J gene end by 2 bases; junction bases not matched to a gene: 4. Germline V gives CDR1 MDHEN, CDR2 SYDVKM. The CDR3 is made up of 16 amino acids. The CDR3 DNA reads TGTGCCAGCAGTTTGACTAGCGGGGGGACCCCCTACGAGCAGTACTTC. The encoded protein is CASSLTSGGTPYEQYF.

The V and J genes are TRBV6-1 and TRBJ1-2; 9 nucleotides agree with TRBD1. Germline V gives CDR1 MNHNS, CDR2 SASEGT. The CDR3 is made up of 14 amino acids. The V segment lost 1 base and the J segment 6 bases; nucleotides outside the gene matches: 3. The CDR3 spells CASSEGRTGDGYTF. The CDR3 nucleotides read TGTGCCAGCAGTGAAGGAAGGACAGGGGATGGCTACACCTTC.

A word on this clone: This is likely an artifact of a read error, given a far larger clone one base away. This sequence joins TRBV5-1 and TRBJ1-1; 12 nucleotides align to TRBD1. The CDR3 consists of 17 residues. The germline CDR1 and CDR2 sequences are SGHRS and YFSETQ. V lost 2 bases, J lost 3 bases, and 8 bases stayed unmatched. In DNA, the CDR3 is TGCGCCAGCAGCTTCCGGGACAGGGGGCCGGTGGACACTGAAGCTTTCTTT. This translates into CASSFRDRGPVDTEAFF.